This T cell receptor (beta chain) was captured in a study of blood T cell repertoires in COVID-19. Study-wide context: T cells, B-cell-depleted T cells, or PBMCs supplied cDNA or gDNA.

The CDR3 has 16 residues. V was pared by 6 bases and J by 4 bases, with 19 bases between. Germline CDR1 and CDR2: KGHSH and LQKENI. In the original analysis: Counts of nucleated cells, estimated from reference gene primer amplification, were obtained. Assay: immunoSEQ multiplex PCR; the TCRdb copy retains only in-frame clones and omits some. The D gene and trimming were derived from the DNA, and the V and J assignments and clone size from that table. The sample has about 410,000 clones, roughly 89% seen once. This TCR was recovered from a woman aged 25-40 years with active or convalescent COVID-19. The sequenced sample consisted of peripheral blood. This chain connects TRBV18 to TRBJ1-3; D ambiguous. CDR3 DNA sequence: TGTGCCAGCTCGCCCGCCAGGCTCGTCGAGGGAAACACCATATATTTT. Translating it yields CASSPARLVEGNTIYF.